The rows below give T cell receptor beta chains drawn from one sample of a study of T-cell memory formation after mild COVID-19. TCRdb independently ran MiXCR on the 5' RACE reads; one entry per CDR3 protein. The sample records roughly 510,000 distinct CDR3 sequences, roughly 17% being singletons. Sequencing was carried out using PBMCs or a T cell subset sorted from them (not recorded which). These receptors were obtained from an adult woman who had mild COVID-19 (a few samples of this study predate the infection). Cell type and time point are not known. The CDR3 runs from the conserved cysteine through the conserved F or W. D genes are given only for firm matches. Size tells how often a clone was seen (once, few, many) or the class of an expanded clone, and some rows leave it out.

TRBJ2-1	.	.	TRBV19	CASSSTRSYNEQFF	TGTGCCAGTAGTTCGACGAGATCCTACAATGAGCAGTTCTTC
TRBJ2-5	TRBD1	once	TRBV20-1	CSAVTGGWETQYF	TGCAGTGCCGTCACAGGGGGGTGGGAGACCCAGTACTTC
TRBJ2-1	.	.	TRBV12-3/TRBV12-4	CASSRTSPSQFF	TGTGCCAGCAGCCGCACTAGCCCTTCGCAGTTCTTC
TRBJ2-1	.	.	TRBV12-3/TRBV12-4	CASSMWDEQFF	TGTGCCAGCAGCATGTGGGATGAGCAGTTCTTC
TRBJ2-2	.	few	TRBV4-1	CASSQETALGELFF	TGCGCCAGCAGCCAAGAGACTGCTCTAGGGGAGCTGTTTTTT
TRBJ2-3	.	few	TRBV30	CAWSVGFAIGNTQYF	TGTGCCTGGAGTGTAGGCTTTGCCATAGGAAATACGCAGTATTTT
TRBJ2-1	.	few	TRBV6-1	CASEGTGDEQFF	TGTGCCAGCGAGGGAACGGGGGATGAGCAGTTCTTC
TRBJ1-2	.	few	TRBV20-1	CSARYSGFNYGYTF	TGCAGTGCTAGGTACAGTGGGTTCAACTATGGCTACACCTTC
TRBJ1-1	TRBD1	few	TRBV14	CASSQVGTGTAFF	TGTGCCAGCAGCCAAGTTGGGACAGGGACAGCTTTCTTT
TRBJ2-5	.	.	TRBV5-1	CASSKGGGHQETQYF	TGCGCCAGCAGCAAAGGAGGGGGACACCAAGAGACCCAGTACTTC
TRBJ2-7	TRBD1	.	TRBV5-6	CASSFSRTGGSYEQYF	TGTGCCAGCAGCTTTTCCAGGACAGGGGGCTCCTACGAGCAGTACTTC
TRBJ2-7	TRBD2	few	TRBV15	CATSGLAGVGYEQYF	TGTGCCACCAGCGGCCTAGCGGGAGTGGGGTACGAGCAGTACTTC
TRBJ2-5	.	.	TRBV20-1	CSASHPGRKETQYF	TGCAGTGCTTCCCACCCGGGACGGAAAGAGACCCAGTACTTC
TRBJ1-1	TRBD1	few	TRBV5-1	CASIPMPGGGTEAFF	TGCGCCAGCATCCCGATGCCAGGGGGCGGCACTGAAGCTTTCTTT
TRBJ2-7	.	few	TRBV7-9	CASSLVPRTYEQYF	TGTGCCAGCAGCTTAGTTCCCCGAACCTACGAGCAGTACTTC
TRBJ1-4	.	few	TRBV29-1	CSVVLMGYEKLFF	TGCAGCGTTGTATTAATGGGATACGAAAAACTGTTTTTT
TRBJ2-3	.	few	TRBV7-9	CASSFELRTDTQYF	TGTGCCAGCAGTTTTGAGCTTCGCACAGATACGCAGTATTTT
TRBJ1-1	.	.	TRBV30	CAWIGMGVTEAFF	TGTGCCTGGATTGGAATGGGGGTCACTGAAGCTTTCTTT
TRBJ2-3	.	many	TRBV20-1	CSAQAGSGTDTQYF	TGCAGTGCCCAGGCAGGGTCCGGAACAGATACGCAGTATTTT
TRBJ2-3	TRBD1	many	TRBV6-4	CASSEGQGDTDTQYF	TGTGCCAGCAGTGAAGGTCAGGGGGATACAGATACGCAGTATTTT
TRBJ1-5	.	.	TRBV23-1	CASPVRRDSNQPQHF	TGCGCCAGCCCAGTCCGCAGGGATAGCAATCAGCCCCAGCATTTT
TRBJ2-7	.	.	TRBV5-4	CASSLLGRTGSYEQYF	TGTGCCAGCAGCTTGCTAGGGAGGACAGGTTCCTACGAGCAGTACTTC
TRBJ2-2	.	.	TRBV24-1	CATSDRDTNTGELFF	TGTGCCACCAGTGACCGGGACACCAACACCGGGGAGCTGTTTTTT
TRBJ1-1	.	few	TRBV6-2/TRBV6-3	CASSYGGKATEAFF	TGTGCCAGCAGTTACGGGGGGAAGGCCACTGAAGCTTTCTTT
TRBJ2-1	.	.	TRBV7-8	CASTNFATAYNEQFF	TGTGCCAGCACCAACTTTGCGACGGCCTACAATGAGCAGTTCTTC
TRBJ1-2	TRBD1	.	TRBV7-9	CASSSSGGASRGYTF	TGTGCCAGCAGCTCCTCAGGGGGGGCGTCTCGGGGCTACACCTTC
TRBJ2-5	TRBD2	few	TRBV20-1	CSASGGGKETQYF	TGCAGTGCTAGTGGCGGGGGGAAAGAGACCCAGTACTTC
TRBJ2-1	.	.	TRBV5-1	CASSPRGTPSYNEQFF	TGCGCCAGCAGCCCTCGCGGTACTCCCTCCTACAATGAGCAGTTCTTC